Listed below are T cell receptor beta chains from one sample, sequenced in a study of human T cells and chemical hapten exposure. A single record per CDR3 protein comes from TCRdb applying MiXCR to the RACE reads. The repertoire holds over 70,000 distinct CDR3 sequences, with 11% as singletons. The sample consisted of whole blood, taken in connection with sensitization to the hapten diphenylcyclopropenone (DPC). The receptor set was obtained from a man aged 18 to 30 with alopecia areata. Some clones in this sample may be carry-over from other donors' samples. Both conserved end residues are part of each CDR3. A D gene is named only where the DNA matches it firmly. The size field is filled for only some rows; it gives once, few, many or a size class.

TRBJ1-5	13	TRBV6-1	many	NA	CASSAIPNQPQHF	TGTGCCAGCAGTGCCATTCCAAATCAGCCCCAGCATTTT
TRBJ1-2	14	TRBV18	NA	NA	CASSPAKGPAGYTF	TGTGCCAGCTCACCGGCAAAGGGGCCGGCTGGCTACACCTTC
TRBJ2-1	14	TRBV29-1	NA	NA	CSVESPYDYNEQFF	TGCAGCGTTGAATCCCCTTACGATTACAATGAGCAGTTCTTC
TRBJ2-5	13	TRBV5-4	many	NA	CASSSGDRETQYF	TGTGCCAGCAGCTCGGGGGACAGAGAGACCCAGTACTTC
TRBJ1-5	16	TRBV27	few	NA	CASSLAPRYSNQPQHF	TGTGCCAGCAGTTTAGCTCCCCGGTATAGCAATCAGCCCCAGCATTTT
TRBJ2-1	16	TRBV18	many	TRBD2	CASSPGTRGNYNEQFF	TGTGCCAGCTCACCAGGGACTAGGGGTAATTACAATGAGCAGTTCTTC
TRBJ1-5	12	TRBV2	many	NA	CASKLNNQPQHF	TGTGCCAGCAAGCTAAACAATCAGCCCCAGCATTTT
TRBJ2-3	13	TRBV7-8	few	NA	CASSPSGTDTQYF	TGTGCCAGCAGCCCGAGCGGCACGGATACGCAGTATTTT
TRBJ2-1	15	TRBV19	few	NA	CASSTLPASYNEQFF	TGTGCCAGTAGTACTTTGCCGGCCAGCTACAATGAGCAGTTCTTC
TRBJ1-1	14	TRBV7-2	NA	TRBD1	CASSSTGGGYEAFF	TGTGCCAGCAGCTCCACAGGGGGAGGCTATGAAGCTTTCTTT
TRBJ2-5	12	TRBV28	many	NA	CASSLAWETQYF	TGTGCCAGCAGTTTGGCCTGGGAGACCCAGTACTTC
TRBJ1-1	16	TRBV20-1	NA	TRBD1	CSASPRFSGDRTEAFF	TGCAGTGCTAGTCCCAGGTTCTCGGGGGACAGGACTGAAGCTTTCTTT
TRBJ2-7	13	TRBV29-1	NA	NA	CSVEDSRNYEQYF	TGCAGCGTTGAAGATAGTAGAAACTACGAGCAGTACTTC